The 8 T cell receptor beta chains presented below share a single source sample, sequenced in a study of early T cells in non-severe SARS-CoV-2 infection. Using its own MiXCR run on the 5' RACE reads, TCRdb lists one record per CDR3 protein. This table has 70,000 or so distinct CDR3 sequences, roughly 13% appearing once. The sequenced sample consisted of whole blood. These receptors all come from an adult who was a healthcare worker with PCR-confirmed SARS-CoV-2 infection or an uninfected control (not recorded which).

This clonotype was picked up a small number of times. The chain recombines TRBV13 with TRBJ2-2, with D possibly being TRBD1 or TRBD2 (6 bases each). This CDR3 spans 18 amino acids. Germline V gives CDR1 PRHDT, CDR2 FYEKMQ (reference sequence). V lost 5 bases and J 6 bases, leaving 25 bases between the germline ends. The CDR3 DNA sequence: TGTGCCAGCAGCCCCCCGGTGGGGGGACAACTCATCGCCGGGGAGCTGTTTTTT. It yields the protein CASSPPVGGQLIAGELFF.

The chain links TRBV6-2 or TRBV6-3 to TRBJ2-2, with a weak D call TRBD2 (6 bases). Trimming removed 5 bases at V and 2 bases at J, with 12 bases between. The CDR3 totals 15 residues. Per the germline V gene, CDR1 is MNHEY and CDR2 is SVGEGT. CDR3 in amino acids: CASSLRGDNTGELFF. CDR3 bases: TGTGCCAGCAGTCTCCGCGGGGATAACACCGGGGAGCTGTTTTTT.

This clonotype was seen ten or more times. The rearrangement joins TRBV29-1 to TRBJ2-3, with no clear D. The CDR3 is made up of 12 amino acids. V dropped 7 bases and J dropped 2 bases, with 10 bases sitting between them. Per germline, CDR1 SQVTM and CDR2 ANQGSEA. The chain's CDR3 is CSASANTDTQYF. The CDR3 DNA sequence: TGCAGCGCGTCAGCGAACACAGATACGCAGTATTTT.

The table lists this clonotype with a few counts. J is TRBJ2-5 and V is TRBV28; a weak D match, TRBD2 (5 bases). Germline V gives CDR1 MDHEN, CDR2 SYDVKM. The CDR3 sequence is 15 residues long. Trimming took off 1 base at V and 4 bases at J, with 13 bases between the two ends. The CDR3 region is CASSLFGPGGETQYF. In nucleotides, the CDR3 is TGTGCCAGCAGTTTATTTGGCCCCGGAGGAGAGACCCAGTACTTC.

The chain uses TRBV28 and TRBJ2-2; D is tentatively TRBD1 or TRBD2 (5 bases each). This CDR3 region has 13 residues. Germline values: CDR1 MDHEN, CDR2 SYDVKM. With 6 bases removed from V and 3 bases from J, the gap between germline ends came to 8 bases. The DNA for the CDR3 is TGTGCCAGCAGATTGGGGGACACCGGGGAGCTGTTTTTT. Amino acid sequence: CASRLGDTGELFF.

In its sample, this clonotype was seen a few times. The CDR3 coding sequence is TGTGCCAGCAGCGTAGATTTTGGAGGCCGACAGAATGGCTACACCTTC. It yields the protein CASSVDFGGRQNGYTF. J is TRBJ1-2 and V is TRBV9; weak D call: TRBD1 (5 bases). Germline assignment: CDR1 SGDLS and CDR2 YYNGEE. The length of the CDR3 is 16 residues. Trimming took off 0 bases at V and 6 bases at J, with 18 bases between the two ends. The variable domain in full, with the rest retrieved from reference TRBV9 and TRBJ1-2, is DSGVTQTPKHLITATGQRVTLRCSPRSGDLSVYWYQQSLDQGLQFLIQYYNGEERAKGNILERFSAQQFPDLHSELNLSSLELGDSALYFCASSVDFGGRQNGYTFGSGTRLTVV.

This clonotype occurred a few times. Sequence at one end of the junction differs from germline and may be a read error. The chain recombines TRBV28 with TRBJ1-3; 8 bases are a match to TRBD1. CDR3 length equals 12 residues. Germline CDR1 MDHEN, CDR2 SYDVKM. CDR3 DNA sequence: TGTGCCAGCAGTTCCGGATCTACAGGGGGTCATTTT. It encodes CASSSGSTGGHF.

V and J are TRBV6-1 and TRBJ2-2; 12 bases map to TRBD2. CDR3 length equals 14 residues. Trimming at V came to 4 bases and at J to 6 bases, leaving 0 bases not matched to a gene. Germline V gives CDR1 MNHNS, CDR2 SASEGT. The CDR3 sequence is CASSGLAGAGELFF. For the CDR3, the DNA is TGTGCCAGCAGTGGACTAGCGGGGGCCGGGGAGCTGTTTTTT.